These 9 T cell receptor beta chains were all obtained from the same sample, sequenced in a study of shared clonotypes between healthy human individuals. TCRdb's table, derived via immunoSEQ multiplex PCR, lists solely in-frame clones and lacks some. Among some 660,000 clones listed, around 73% were seen once. The sample taken for sequencing was memory CD4+ T cells sorted from blood. This sample's subset: CD45RA-negative fraction. The source is a woman between 25 and 40 years old in good health.

V and J are TRBV7-3 and TRBJ2-6; TRBD2 aligns across 9 bases. CDR1 and CDR2 (germline): SGHTA, FQGTGA. V gave up 2 bases and J gave up 3 bases; unmatched junction bases: 5. The CDR3 is 17 amino acids. Here the CDR3 reads CASSLGSGSSGANVLTF. CDR3 nucleotides: TGTGCCAGCAGCTTAGGTAGCGGGAGTAGTGGGGCCAACGTCCTGACTTTC. The full variable domain, rest sourced from reference TRBV7-3 and TRBJ2-6, is GAGVSQTPSNKVTEKGKYVELRCDPISGHTALYWYRQSLGQGPEFLIYFQGTGAADDSGLPNDRFFAVRPEGSVSTLKIQRTERGDSAVYLCASSLGSGSSGANVLTFGAGSRLTVL.

This sequence joins TRBV5-1 and TRBJ2-3; the match to TRBD1 covers 8 bases. The CDR3 sequence is 16 residues long. The V gene's germline CDR1 is SGHRS and CDR2 YFSETQ. J was trimmed by 2 bases and V by 2 bases; bases with no gene match: 7. The CDR3 region is CASSFGQGPPTDTQYF. DNA of the CDR3: TGCGCCAGCAGCTTTGGACAGGGACCCCCCACAGATACGCAGTATTTT.

This chain connects TRBV7-7 to TRBJ2-5; D possibly matches TRBD1 or TRBD2 (7 bases each). The CDR3 contains 15 residues. The ends were cut back, 3 bases at V and 5 bases at J, with 16 bases in the middle. Germline loops: CDR1 SSHAT, CDR2 FNYEAQ (reference sequence). The CDR3 spells CASSLGQPGGETQYF. CDR3 DNA: TGTGCCAGCAGCTTGGGACAGCCCGGGGGGGAGACCCAGTACTTC.

This clone was observed at least ten times. The gene calls are TRBV2 and TRBJ1-6; possible D gene TRBD1, 6 bases. CDR3 length equals 15 residues. Trimming removed 4 bases from V and 10 bases from J, with 17 bases in between. Germline loops: CDR1 SNHLY, CDR2 FYNNEI. The CDR3 loop reads CASSVRAGEASPLHF. DNA of the CDR3: TGTGCCAGCAGTGTAAGGGCAGGGGAGGCGTCACCCCTCCACTTT.

V and J are TRBV6-1 and TRBJ2-7, with TRBD2 matching over 8 bases. This CDR3 has 12 residues. Trimming cost V 4 bases and J 12 bases; bases outside gene matches: 8. Germline CDR1 MNHNS, CDR2 SASEGT. In DNA form, the CDR3 reads TGTGCCAGCAGTGGGCCGGGACTAGATCCGTACTTC. This encodes CASSGPGLDPYF.

The genes are TRBV11-3 and TRBJ2-2, with 10 bases aligning to TRBD2. The germline CDR1 and CDR2 sequences are SGHNT and YENEEA. With V trimmed by 5 bases and J by 2 bases, 5 bases remained unmatched. The CDR3 is made up of 16 amino acids. The CDR3 bases are TGTGCCAGCAGCCGAAGCGGGGGGGCAAACACCGGGGAGCTGTTTTTT. Translated, it gives CASSRSGGANTGELFF.

CDR3 region: CASSTGRRTEAFF. As DNA, the CDR3 is TGTGCCAGCAGTACAGGGAGAAGGACTGAAGCTTTCTTT. V and J are TRBV28 and TRBJ1-1; D is perhaps TRBD1 (6 bases). The V and J ends lost 5 bases and 5 bases respectively, with 12 bases between them. This CDR3 spans 13 amino acids. Germline CDR1 is MDHEN and CDR2 is SYDVKM.

The J gene is TRBJ2-3, the V gene TRBV5-1, with TRBD1 matching over 8 bases. The CDR3 runs 16 residues. Germline V gives CDR1 SGHRS, CDR2 YFSETQ. V lost 0 bases, J lost 3 bases, and 6 bases stayed unmatched. The CDR3 loop is CASSLGVDRGTDTQYF. In DNA form, the CDR3 reads TGCGCCAGCAGCTTGGGGGTCGACAGGGGAACAGATACGCAGTATTTT.

The chain is built from TRBV11-2 and TRBJ2-7, with D hard to call. With 5 bases removed from V and 3 bases from J, the gap between germline ends came to 17 bases. Germline V lookup: CDR1 SGHAT, CDR2 FQNNGV. This CDR3 spans 15 amino acids. The CDR3 sequence is CASSLNGPQNYEQYF. The CDR3 bases are TGTGCCAGCAGCCTCAACGGTCCCCAGAACTACGAGCAGTACTTC.